These T cell receptor beta chains were read from a single sample in a study of T-cell memory formation after mild COVID-19. TCRdb ran MiXCR on the 5' RACE reads and lists one entry per CDR3 protein. The sample carries a few hundred thousand distinct CDR3 sequences, less than 9.5% recorded once. The sequencing sample was made of PBMCs or a T cell subset sorted from them (not recorded which). Receptors originate from a man aged 18 to 35 who had mild COVID-19 (a few samples of this study predate the infection). Cell type and time point are not known. The CDR3 runs from the conserved cysteine through the conserved F or W. A D gene is named only where the DNA matches it firmly. Size values are once, few and many counts, or a class for expanded clones, and some rows have none.

j_call d_call v_call clone_size cdr3_aa cdr3_nt
TRBJ1-5 . TRBV5-1 many CASSRDLEQPQHF TGCGCCAGCAGCAGAGATTTAGAGCAGCCCCAGCATTTT
TRBJ2-6 . TRBV2 . CASKTARFSGANVLTF TGTGCCAGCAAGACCGCAAGATTCTCTGGGGCCAACGTCCTGACTTTC
TRBJ1-1 . TRBV29-1 few CSVVGTEAFF TGCAGCGTTGTAGGGACTGAAGCTTTCTTT
TRBJ1-1 . TRBV7-9 many CASSYWGMNTEAFF TGTGCCAGCAGCTACTGGGGCATGAACACTGAAGCTTTCTTT
TRBJ1-1 . TRBV7-7 few CASIIRDTYTEAFF TGTGCCAGCATCATCCGGGACACCTACACTGAAGCTTTCTTT
TRBJ2-3 . TRBV12-3/TRBV12-4 many CASSLTASTDTQYF TGTGCCAGCAGTTTGACAGCTAGCACAGATACGCAGTATTTT
TRBJ2-5 . TRBV5-1 . CASSLIDGEETQYF TGCGCCAGCAGCTTAATAGACGGAGAAGAGACCCAGTACTTC
TRBJ1-2 . TRBV7-8 few CASSPVRALSGYTF TGTGCCAGCAGCCCTGTCAGGGCCCTATCAGGCTACACCTTC
TRBJ2-3 TRBD2 TRBV4-3 . CASSQDTERGASTDTQYF TGCGCCAGCAGCCAAGATACCGAGCGGGGGGCTAGCACAGATACGCAGTATTTT
TRBJ2-2 TRBD2 TRBV12-3/TRBV12-4 . CASSPGGGTGELFF TGTGCCAGCAGCCCGGGGGGGGGCACCGGGGAGCTGTTTTTT
TRBJ1-2 . TRBV5-5 . CASSLVAGGYTF TGTGCCAGCAGCTTGGTTGCGGGTGGCTACACCTTC
TRBJ1-4 . TRBV11-2 many CASSLGLGGGRLGEKLFF TGTGCCAGCAGCTTGGGTCTCGGGGGTGGCCGGCTGGGTGAAAAACTGTTTTTT
TRBJ1-2 TRBD1 TRBV6-2/TRBV6-3 few CAAWDRDFYGYTF TGTGCCGCGTGGGACAGGGACTTTTATGGCTACACCTTC
TRBJ2-1 . TRBV4-1 few CASSQVLIRTLLKEQFF TGCGCCAGCAGCCAAGTTTTGATACGGACCCTCCTCAAGGAGCAGTTCTTC
TRBJ2-2 TRBD1 TRBV7-3 many CASSQQGAPGELFF TGTGCCAGCAGCCAACAGGGGGCCCCCGGGGAGCTGTTTTTT
TRBJ2-5 TRBD2 TRBV7-2 few CASSLIEGRAMSYF TGTGCCAGCAGCTTAATAGAGGGGAGGGCCATGTCGTACTTC
TRBJ2-7 . TRBV5-6 . CASRAAGENYEQYF TGTGCCAGCAGAGCGGCAGGCGAAAACTACGAGCAGTACTTC
TRBJ1-1 . TRBV7-3 few CASSLSSNRGTEAFF TGTGCCAGCAGCTTATCCTCGAACCGTGGCACTGAAGCTTTCTTT
TRBJ2-2 . TRBV5-1 . CASSGGLQNTGELFF TGCGCCAGCAGCGGGGGACTCCAAAACACCGGGGAGCTGTTTTTT
TRBJ2-1 . TRBV19 . CASMGGLLRGSYNEQFF TGTGCCAGTATGGGCGGTCTTTTGAGAGGGTCCTACAATGAGCAGTTCTTC
TRBJ1-1 . TRBV20-1 . CSAQTDPNTEAFF TGCAGTGCCCAAACCGATCCGAACACTGAAGCTTTCTTT
TRBJ2-1 . TRBV6-4 . CASSARASRDEQFF TGTGCCAGCAGTGCCCGGGCCAGTAGAGATGAGCAGTTCTTC
TRBJ1-1 TRBD1 TRBV11-3 few CAKRQGQNTEAFF TGTGCCAAGCGACAGGGACAGAACACTGAAGCTTTCTTT
TRBJ2-1 TRBD2 TRBV3-1 many CASSQGRGGYYWEQFF TGTGCCAGCAGCCAAGGTCGGGGGGGGTACTATTGGGAGCAGTTCTTC
TRBJ2-1 TRBD1 TRBV7-9 . CASSLEQGAGESYNEQFF TGTGCCAGCAGCTTAGAACAGGGGGCCGGTGAATCCTACAATGAGCAGTTCTTC
TRBJ2-4 . TRBV2 few CASSEFRNIQYF TGTGCCAGCAGTGAATTCCGAAACATTCAGTACTTC
TRBJ2-1 TRBD1 TRBV18 few CASSSGTGYDEQFF TGTGCCAGCTCAAGCGGGACAGGGTACGATGAGCAGTTCTTC
TRBJ2-3 . TRBV9 few CASSADGTSTDTQYF TGTGCCAGCAGCGCCGATGGGACCAGCACAGATACGCAGTATTTT
TRBJ2-2 TRBD2 TRBV6-4 few CASSDSTSGGTGELFF TGTGCCAGCAGTGACTCAACAAGCGGGGGAACCGGGGAGCTGTTTTTT
TRBJ1-4 TRBD1 TRBV12-3/TRBV12-4 few CASTEDREDEKLFF TGTGCCAGCACCGAAGACAGGGAGGACGAAAAACTGTTTTTT
TRBJ2-5 TRBD2 TRBV7-2 many CASSLPGTTYEETQYF TGTGCCAGCAGCTTACCCGGGACTACGTACGAAGAGACCCAGTACTTC
TRBJ2-3 TRBD1 TRBV20-1 few CSAVRWTGSNTQYF TGCAGTGCGGTGCGATGGACAGGAAGCAATACGCAGTATTTT
TRBJ2-5 TRBD2 TRBV19 few CASSIGPGLAATQYF TGTGCCAGTAGTATAGGACCCGGACTAGCGGCGACCCAGTACTTC
TRBJ2-4 TRBD1 TRBV7-2 few CASSLGGGQGLDQYF TGTGCCAGCAGCTTAGGTGGGGGACAGGGATTGGATCAGTACTTC
TRBJ2-7 . TRBV6-2/TRBV6-3 . CASSSGLLWPSEQYF TGTGCCAGCAGTTCGGGACTCCTTTGGCCGTCTGAGCAGTACTTC
TRBJ2-2 . TRBV7-3 many CASSQKNTGELFF TGTGCCAGCAGCCAAAAGAACACCGGGGAGCTGTTTTTT
TRBJ2-1 TRBD1 TRBV12-3/TRBV12-4 few CASSPGTDNEQFF TGTGCCAGCAGCCCCGGGACAGACAATGAGCAGTTCTTC
TRBJ1-5 . TRBV12-3/TRBV12-4 . CASSERTASNQPQHF TGTGCCAGCAGTGAGAGGACAGCCAGCAATCAGCCCCAGCATTTT
TRBJ1-6 . TRBV6-5 many CASSYSGVRSPLHF TGTGCCAGCAGTTACTCCGGGGTGAGGTCACCCCTCCACTTT
TRBJ2-3 . TRBV12-3/TRBV12-4 . CATSSGTHTDTQYF TGTGCCACCTCTTCAGGCACACACACAGATACGCAGTATTTT
TRBJ1-2 TRBD1 TRBV7-2 . CASSPFPQGDANYGYTF TGTGCCAGCAGCCCCTTCCCTCAGGGGGACGCTAACTATGGCTACACCTTC
TRBJ1-5 . TRBV6-2/TRBV6-3 . CASSQWVNQPQHF TGTGCCAGCAGTCAGTGGGTCAATCAGCCCCAGCATTTT
TRBJ1-2 TRBD1 TRBV20-1 . CSASRQGGGYTF TGCAGTGCTAGCCGACAGGGGGGTGGCTACACCTTC
TRBJ2-5 . TRBV12-3/TRBV12-4 few CASSTGMRETQYF TGTGCCAGCAGTACAGGGATGAGGGAGACCCAGTACTTC
TRBJ2-2 . TRBV6-5 few CASSYFTGELFF TGTGCCAGCAGTTATTTCACCGGGGAGCTGTTTTTT